This TCR beta chain stems from a study of blood T cell repertoires in COVID-19. CDR3 size: 15 residues. J was trimmed by 3 bases and V by 5 bases; bases with no gene match: 4. Germline V gene data show CDR1 as SGHVS and CDR2 as FNYEAQ. In its sample, this clone was seen once. Some clones are missing from TCRdb's copy, which holds only in-frame ones; the method was immunoSEQ multiplex PCR. There are around 45,000 clones in the sample; around 85% occur only once, and around a tenth lies in the top ten. Material for sequencing was peripheral blood. This chain connects TRBV7-6 to TRBJ2-2, with 9 bases aligning to TRBD1. The sequence was collected from a human donor in a cohort sampled during active COVID-19. The CDR3 bases are TGTGCCAGCAGCAAGAGGACAGGGGACACCGGGGAGCTGTTTTTT. Its translation: CASSKRTGDTGELFF.